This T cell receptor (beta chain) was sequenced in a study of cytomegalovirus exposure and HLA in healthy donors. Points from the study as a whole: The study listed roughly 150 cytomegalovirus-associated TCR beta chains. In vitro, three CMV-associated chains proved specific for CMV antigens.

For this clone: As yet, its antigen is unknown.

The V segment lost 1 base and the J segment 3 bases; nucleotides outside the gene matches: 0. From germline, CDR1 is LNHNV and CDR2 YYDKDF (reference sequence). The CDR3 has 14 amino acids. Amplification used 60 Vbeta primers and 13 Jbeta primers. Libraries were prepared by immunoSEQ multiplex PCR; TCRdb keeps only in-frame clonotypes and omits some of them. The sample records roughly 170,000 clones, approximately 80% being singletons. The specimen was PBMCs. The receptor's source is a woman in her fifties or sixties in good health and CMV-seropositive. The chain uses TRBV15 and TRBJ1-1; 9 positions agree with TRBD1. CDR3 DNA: TGTGCCACCAGCAGAGGGGACAGGGACACTGAAGCTTTCTTT. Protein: CATSRGDRDTEAFF.